This entry features one TCR beta chain sequence. The antigen is undetermined. This sample stems from a study of T cell responses to AZD1222 COVID-19 vaccine. Study results and caveats: Spike-specific TCRs gained breadth and depth after people received two AZD1222 doses. Among the donors, most were white British and more were female, and clonal diversity was possibly underestimated. Samples come after the peak T cell response, not at day 14.

Assay: immunoSEQ multiplex PCR; the TCRdb copy retains only in-frame clones and omits some. The data contain more than 80,000 clones, around 85% of them singletons. CDR1 is SNHLY, CDR2 FYNNEI, per germline. The CDR3 sequence is 18 residues long. After removal of 5 bases from V and 5 bases from J, the junction contained 18 bases not matched to a gene. This chain connects TRBV2 to TRBJ1-5; 7 nucleotides match TRBD1. The sequences come from peripheral blood, collected 28 days after the second AZD1222 dose. The clonotype comes from an adult who received the AZD1222 COVID-19 vaccine. The CDR3 protein is CASSRQGGTQRLHQPQHF. The CDR3 DNA is TGTGCCAGCAGTAGACAGGGTGGGACCCAGCGGCTCCATCAGCCCCAGCATTTT.